These T cell receptor beta chains were read from a single sample in a study of T cell changes during pregnancy in multiple sclerosis. Method: immunoSEQ multiplex PCR; TCRdb's copy keeps in-frame clones and lacks some. This sample has 55,000 to 85,000 clones, with roughly 89% found just once. Specimen: peripheral blood, collected in the second trimester of pregnancy. The receptors derive from a female donor with multiple sclerosis, enrolled in a pregnancy study. Both conserved end residues are part of each CDR3. Fields, in order: clone size, V gene, D gene, J gene, CDR3 protein, CDR3 DNA. A D gene is named only where the DNA matches it firmly. Not all rows give a size; the values are once, few, many and, for expanded clones, a class.

once	TRBV7-8	NA	TRBJ2-1	CASSFGRGNEQFF	TGTGCCAGCAGCTTTGGGAGGGGGAATGAGCAGTTCTTC
NA	TRBV5-1	NA	TRBJ2-5	CASTWGRGYQETQYF	TGCGCCAGCACCTGGGGCAGGGGTTACCAAGAGACCCAGTACTTC
NA	TRBV7-8	TRBD1	TRBJ1-2	CASSPILNWTGNGYTF	TGTGCCAGCAGCCCTATCCTAAATTGGACAGGGAATGGCTACACCTTC
NA	TRBV6-1	TRBD1	TRBJ1-6	CASSEGGPGQVLFSPLHF	TGTGCCAGCAGTGAAGGGGGTCCGGGACAGGTCCTTTTTTCACCCCTCCACTTT
NA	TRBV18	NA	TRBJ2-2	CASSPDPNSLSRELFF	TGTGCCAGCTCACCGGATCCTAACAGTTTGTCTCGGGAGCTGTTTTTT
NA	TRBV7-9	TRBD2	TRBJ2-5	CASSLYPPGGLWQTQYF	TGTGCCAGCAGCTTATATCCCCCGGGAGGGCTTTGGCAGACCCAGTACTTC
NA	TRBV10-3	NA	TRBJ2-7	CAIRGLGIYEQYF	TGTGCCATCCGGGGACTTGGAATCTACGAGCAGTACTTC
NA	TRBV27	NA	TRBJ1-6	CASSPGVSPLHF	TGTGCCAGCAGTCCAGGGGTCTCACCCCTCCACTTT
NA	TRBV28	NA	TRBJ2-7	CASGSGQNEQYF	TGTGCCAGCGGCTCGGGACAAAACGAGCAGTACTTC
NA	TRBV27	TRBD1	TRBJ1-2	CASSLGTANYGYTF	TGTGCCAGCAGTTTGGGGACAGCTAACTATGGCTACACCTTC
NA	TRBV5-4	TRBD2	TRBJ2-2	CASRLGLDRTGELFF	TGTGCCAGCCGACTCGGACTAGATCGCACCGGGGAGCTGTTTTTT
once	TRBV7-8	NA	TRBJ2-5	CASSLAGVETQYF	TGTGCCAGCAGCTTAGCAGGGGTGGAGACCCAGTACTTC
NA	TRBV6-1	TRBD1	TRBJ2-7	CATCLTGGYEQYF	TGTGCCACGTGTTTGACAGGGGGCTACGAGCAGTACTTC
NA	TRBV7-7	NA	TRBJ2-1	CASSLLLGSYNEQFF	TGTGCCAGCAGCTTATTACTGGGGAGCTACAATGAGCAGTTCTTC
NA	TRBV7-3	NA	TRBJ2-5	CASSPRDSPETQYF	TGTGCCAGCAGCCCCCGCGACTCTCCTGAGACCCAGTACTTC
once	TRBV29-1	TRBD2	TRBJ2-5	CSVVIAGETQYF	TGCAGCGTTGTAATAGCGGGGGAGACCCAGTACTTC
NA	TRBV2	TRBD1	TRBJ2-5	CASSDRDSETQYF	TGTGCCAGCAGTGACAGGGACAGCGAGACCCAGTACTTC
NA	TRBV11-2	TRBD1	TRBJ2-4	CASSANRGSDIQYF	TGTGCCAGCAGCGCCAACAGGGGGTCGGACATTCAGTACTTC
NA	TRBV7-8	NA	TRBJ2-1	CASSLEGGVEQFF	TGTGCCAGCAGCTTAGAAGGGGGAGTTGAGCAGTTCTTC
once	TRBV5-5	NA	TRBJ2-2	CASSGPGVDGELFF	TGTGCCAGCAGCGGCCCAGGGGTGGACGGGGAGCTGTTTTTT
NA	TRBV27	NA	TRBJ2-3	CASSPLLRSPLGDTQYF	TGTGCCAGCAGTCCCTTGTTGCGGTCGCCGTTAGGAGATACGCAGTATTTT
NA	TRBV9	NA	TRBJ2-1	CASSAPLSETYSYNEQFF	TGTGCCAGCAGCGCCCCCCTGAGCGAGACTTACTCCTACAATGAGCAGTTCTTC
NA	TRBV9	TRBD2	TRBJ2-5	CASSVAFGGGSQETQYF	TGTGCCAGCAGCGTAGCTTTCGGGGGGGGATCCCAAGAGACCCAGTACTTC
NA	TRBV6-6	NA	TRBJ2-7	CATKEYISYEQYF	TGTGCCACCAAAGAATACATTTCCTACGAGCAGTACTTC
NA	TRBV5-4	NA	TRBJ1-4	CASSSKQGINEKLFF	TGTGCCAGCAGCTCAAAACAGGGAATTAATGAAAAACTGTTTTTT
NA	TRBV5-6	NA	TRBJ2-5	CASSAPRVGPEWETQYF	TGTGCCAGCAGCGCTCCTCGGGTGGGTCCCGAGTGGGAGACCCAGTACTTC